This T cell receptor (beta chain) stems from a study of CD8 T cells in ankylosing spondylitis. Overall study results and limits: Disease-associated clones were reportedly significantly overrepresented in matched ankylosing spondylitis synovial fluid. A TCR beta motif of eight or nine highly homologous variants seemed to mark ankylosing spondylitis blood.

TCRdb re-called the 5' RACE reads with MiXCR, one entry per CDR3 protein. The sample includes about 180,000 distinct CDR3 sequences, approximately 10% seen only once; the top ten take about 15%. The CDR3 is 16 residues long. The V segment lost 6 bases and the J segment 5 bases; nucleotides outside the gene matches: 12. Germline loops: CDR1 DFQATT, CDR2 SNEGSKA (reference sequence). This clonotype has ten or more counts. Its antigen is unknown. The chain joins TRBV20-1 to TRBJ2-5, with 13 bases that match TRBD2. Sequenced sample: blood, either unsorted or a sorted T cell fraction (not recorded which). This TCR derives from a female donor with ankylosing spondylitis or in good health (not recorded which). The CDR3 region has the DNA TGCAGTGCCCTTTCCGGGACTAGCGGGGATCTGGAGACCCAGTACTTC. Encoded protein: CSALSGTSGDLETQYF.